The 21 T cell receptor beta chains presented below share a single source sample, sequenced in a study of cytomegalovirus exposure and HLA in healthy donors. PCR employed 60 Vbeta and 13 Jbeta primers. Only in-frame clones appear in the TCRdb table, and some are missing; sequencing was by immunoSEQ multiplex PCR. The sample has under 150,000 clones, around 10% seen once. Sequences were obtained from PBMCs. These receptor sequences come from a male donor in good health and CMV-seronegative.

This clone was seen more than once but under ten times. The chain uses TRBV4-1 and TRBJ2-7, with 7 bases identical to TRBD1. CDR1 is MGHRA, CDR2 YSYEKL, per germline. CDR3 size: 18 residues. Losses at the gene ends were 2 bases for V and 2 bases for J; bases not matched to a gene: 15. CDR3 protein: CASSQRNRGLDDTYEQYF. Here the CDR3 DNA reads TGCGCCAGCAGCCAACGTAACAGGGGCTTAGACGATACCTACGAGCAGTACTTC.

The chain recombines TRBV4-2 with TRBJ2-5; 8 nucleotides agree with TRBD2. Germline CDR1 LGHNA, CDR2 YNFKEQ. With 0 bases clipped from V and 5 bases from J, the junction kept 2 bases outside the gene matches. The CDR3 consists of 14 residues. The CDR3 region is CASSQDPGGETQYF. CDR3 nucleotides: TGTGCCAGCAGCCAAGATCCGGGAGGGGAGACCCAGTACTTC.

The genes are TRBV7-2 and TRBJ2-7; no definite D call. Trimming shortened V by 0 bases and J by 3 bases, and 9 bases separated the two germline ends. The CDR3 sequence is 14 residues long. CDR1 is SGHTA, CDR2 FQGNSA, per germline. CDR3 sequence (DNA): TGTGCCAGCAGCTTAGCCCCTAATGTCTACGAGCAGTACTTC. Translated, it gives CASSLAPNVYEQYF.

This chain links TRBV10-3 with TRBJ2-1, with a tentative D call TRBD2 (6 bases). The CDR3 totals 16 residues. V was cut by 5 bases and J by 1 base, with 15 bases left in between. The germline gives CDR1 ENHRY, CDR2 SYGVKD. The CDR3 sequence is CAISRPSDRSYNEQFF. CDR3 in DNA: TGTGCCATCAGTCGGCCTAGCGACCGATCCTACAATGAGCAGTTCTTC.

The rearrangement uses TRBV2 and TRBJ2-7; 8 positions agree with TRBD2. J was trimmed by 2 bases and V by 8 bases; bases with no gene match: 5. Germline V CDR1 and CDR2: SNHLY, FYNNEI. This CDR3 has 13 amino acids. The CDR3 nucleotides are TGTGCCAGCTTTAGCGGGGAGACCTACGAGCAGTACTTC. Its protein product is CASFSGETYEQYF.

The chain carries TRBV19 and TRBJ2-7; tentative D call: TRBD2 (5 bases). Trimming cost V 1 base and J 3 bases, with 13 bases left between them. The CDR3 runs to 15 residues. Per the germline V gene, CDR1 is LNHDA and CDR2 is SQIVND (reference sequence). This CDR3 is CASSIGGELVYEQYF. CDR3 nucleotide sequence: TGTGCCAGTAGTATAGGGGGAGAATTAGTCTACGAGCAGTACTTC.

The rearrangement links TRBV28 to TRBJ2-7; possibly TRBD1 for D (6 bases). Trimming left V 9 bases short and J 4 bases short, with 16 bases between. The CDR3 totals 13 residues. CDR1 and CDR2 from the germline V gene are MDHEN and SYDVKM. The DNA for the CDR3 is TGTGCCAGTCTGGACAGACCAAAATACGAGCAGTACTTC. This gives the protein CASLDRPKYEQYF.

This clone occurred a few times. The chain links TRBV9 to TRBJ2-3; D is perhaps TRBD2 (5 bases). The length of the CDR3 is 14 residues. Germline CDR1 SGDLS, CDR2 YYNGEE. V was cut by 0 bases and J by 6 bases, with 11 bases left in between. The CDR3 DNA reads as TGTGCCAGCAGCGTAGACGGGCGAGGGGATACGCAGTATTTT. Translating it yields CASSVDGRGDTQYF. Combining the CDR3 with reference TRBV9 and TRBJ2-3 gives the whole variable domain DSGVTQTPKHLITATGQRVTLRCSPRSGDLSVYWYQQSLDQGLQFLIQYYNGEERAKGNILERFSAQQFPDLHSELNLSSLELGDSALYFCASSVDGRGDTQYFGPGTRLTVL.

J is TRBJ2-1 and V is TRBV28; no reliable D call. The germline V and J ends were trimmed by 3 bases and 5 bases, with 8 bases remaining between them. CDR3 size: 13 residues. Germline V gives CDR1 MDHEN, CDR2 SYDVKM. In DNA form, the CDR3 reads TGTGCCAGCAGTTTGCGCGGAAACAATGAGCAGTTCTTC. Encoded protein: CASSLRGNNEQFF.

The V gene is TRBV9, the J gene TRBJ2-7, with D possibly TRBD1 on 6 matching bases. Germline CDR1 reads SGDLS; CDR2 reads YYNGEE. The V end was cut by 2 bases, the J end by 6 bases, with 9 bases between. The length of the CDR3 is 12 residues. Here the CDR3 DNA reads TGTGCCAGCAGCGTGGACAGTAGCGAGCAGTACTTC. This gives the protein CASSVDSSEQYF.

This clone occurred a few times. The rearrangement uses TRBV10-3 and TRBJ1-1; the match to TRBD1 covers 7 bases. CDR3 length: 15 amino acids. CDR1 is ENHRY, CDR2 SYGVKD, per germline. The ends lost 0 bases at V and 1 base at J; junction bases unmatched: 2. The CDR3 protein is CAISESYRGNTEAFF. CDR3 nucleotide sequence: TGTGCCATCAGTGAGTCCTACAGGGGGAACACTGAAGCTTTCTTT.

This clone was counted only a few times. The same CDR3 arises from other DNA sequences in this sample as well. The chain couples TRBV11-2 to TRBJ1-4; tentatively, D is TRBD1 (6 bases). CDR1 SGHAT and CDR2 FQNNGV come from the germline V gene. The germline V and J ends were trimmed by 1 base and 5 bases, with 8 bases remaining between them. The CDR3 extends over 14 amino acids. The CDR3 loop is CASSLGQGNEKLFF. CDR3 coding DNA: TGTGCCAGCAGCTTAGGCCAGGGGAATGAAAAACTGTTTTTT.

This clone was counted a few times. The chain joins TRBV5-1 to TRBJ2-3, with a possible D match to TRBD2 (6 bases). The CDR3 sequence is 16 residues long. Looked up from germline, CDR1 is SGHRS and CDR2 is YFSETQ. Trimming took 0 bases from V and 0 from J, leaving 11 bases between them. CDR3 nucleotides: TGCGCCAGCAGCTTGGGGTTGGGGGGAAGCACAGATACGCAGTATTTT. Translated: CASSLGLGGSTDTQYF.

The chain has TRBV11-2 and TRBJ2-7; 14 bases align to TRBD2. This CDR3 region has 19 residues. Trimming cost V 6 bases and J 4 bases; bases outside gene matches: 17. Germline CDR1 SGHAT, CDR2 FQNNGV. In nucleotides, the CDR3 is TGTGCCAGCAGTTCTACACCGGGACTAGCGGGAGAGTTGGGTTACGAGCAGTACTTC. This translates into CASSSTPGLAGELGYEQYF.

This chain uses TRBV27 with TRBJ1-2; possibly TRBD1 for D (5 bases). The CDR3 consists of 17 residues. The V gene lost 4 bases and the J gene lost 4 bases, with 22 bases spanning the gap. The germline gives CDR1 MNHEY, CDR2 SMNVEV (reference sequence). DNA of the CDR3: TGTGCCAGCAGTTCCCAAGAAACAGACAGTACCCTCTATGGCTACACCTTC. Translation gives CASSSQETDSTLYGYTF.

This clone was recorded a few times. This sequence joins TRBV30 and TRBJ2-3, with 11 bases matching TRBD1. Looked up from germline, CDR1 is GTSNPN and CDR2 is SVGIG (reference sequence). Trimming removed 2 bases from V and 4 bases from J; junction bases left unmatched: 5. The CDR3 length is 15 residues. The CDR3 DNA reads TGTGCCTGGAGTCCGGGACAGGGGGGCCCAGATACGCAGTATTTT. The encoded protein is CAWSPGQGGPDTQYF.

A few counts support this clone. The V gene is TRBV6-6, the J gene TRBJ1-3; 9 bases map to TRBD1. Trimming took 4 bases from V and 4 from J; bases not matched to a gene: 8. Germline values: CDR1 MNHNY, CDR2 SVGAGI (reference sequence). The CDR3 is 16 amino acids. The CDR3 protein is CASSSSTGGVGNTIYF. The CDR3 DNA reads TGTGCCAGCAGTTCCTCGACAGGGGGGGTGGGAAACACCATATATTTT.

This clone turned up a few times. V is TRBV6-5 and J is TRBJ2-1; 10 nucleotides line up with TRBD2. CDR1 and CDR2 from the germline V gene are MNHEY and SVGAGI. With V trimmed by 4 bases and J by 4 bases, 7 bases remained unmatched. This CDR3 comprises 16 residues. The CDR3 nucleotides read TGTGCCAGCAGTTTAGCCGGGACTAGCGCTTACAATGAGCAGTTCTTC. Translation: CASSLAGTSAYNEQFF.

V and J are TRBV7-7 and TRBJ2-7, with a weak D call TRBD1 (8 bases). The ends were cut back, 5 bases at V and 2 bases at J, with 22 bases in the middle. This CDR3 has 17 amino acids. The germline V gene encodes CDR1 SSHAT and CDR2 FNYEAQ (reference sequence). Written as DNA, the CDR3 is TGTGCCAGCAGCCCAGGGGGCCCAGCGGGATCAACCTACGAGCAGTACTTC. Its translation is CASSPGGPAGSTYEQYF.

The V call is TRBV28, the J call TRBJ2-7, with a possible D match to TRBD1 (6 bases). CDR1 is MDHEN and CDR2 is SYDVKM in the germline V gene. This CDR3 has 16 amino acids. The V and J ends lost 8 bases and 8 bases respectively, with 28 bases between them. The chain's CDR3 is CASLGTRTASLLQQYF. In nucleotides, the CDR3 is TGTGCCAGCCTGGGAACCCGGACAGCGTCCCTCCTTCAGCAGTACTTC.

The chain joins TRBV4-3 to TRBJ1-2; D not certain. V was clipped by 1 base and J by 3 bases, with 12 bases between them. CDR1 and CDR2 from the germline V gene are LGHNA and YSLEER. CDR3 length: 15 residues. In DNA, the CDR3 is TGCGCCAGCAGCCAAGCCCGGGAGGAGTACTATGGCTACACCTTC. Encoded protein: CASSQAREEYYGYTF.